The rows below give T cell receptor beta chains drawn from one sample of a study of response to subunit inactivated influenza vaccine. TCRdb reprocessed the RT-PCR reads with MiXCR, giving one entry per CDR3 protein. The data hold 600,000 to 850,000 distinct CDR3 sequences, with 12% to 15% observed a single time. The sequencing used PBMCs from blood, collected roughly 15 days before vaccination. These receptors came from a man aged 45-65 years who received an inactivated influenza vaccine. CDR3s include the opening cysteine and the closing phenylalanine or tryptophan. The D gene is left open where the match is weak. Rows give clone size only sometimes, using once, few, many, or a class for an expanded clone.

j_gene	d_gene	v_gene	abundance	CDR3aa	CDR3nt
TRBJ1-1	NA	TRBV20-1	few	CSARDGRPVAFF	TGCAGTGCTAGAGATGGGCGGCCAGTAGCTTTCTTT
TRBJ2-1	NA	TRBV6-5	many	CASSYSIPGGRTYNEQFF	TGTGCCAGCAGTTACTCGATCCCCGGGGGCCGAACCTACAATGAGCAGTTCTTC
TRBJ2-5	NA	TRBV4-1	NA	CASSQDPLAHQYF	TGCGCCAGCAGCCAAGACCCCCTAGCGCACCAGTACTTC
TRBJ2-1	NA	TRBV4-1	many	CASSQNAGNEQFF	TGCGCCAGCAGCCAAAACGCGGGGAATGAGCAGTTCTTC
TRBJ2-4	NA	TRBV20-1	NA	CSASGRLGNIQYF	TGCAGTGCTAGCGGCAGGTTGGGAAACATTCAGTACTTC
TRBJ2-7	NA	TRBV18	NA	CASSPILESYEQYF	TGTGCCAGCTCACCAATCCTAGAGTCGTACGAGCAGTACTTC
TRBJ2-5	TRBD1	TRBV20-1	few	CSASVGQGFQKTQYF	TGCAGTGCTAGCGTGGGACAGGGGTTTCAAAAGACCCAGTACTTC
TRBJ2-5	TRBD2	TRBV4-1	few	CASSPLRTSGARDQETQYF	TGCGCCAGCAGCCCCCTGAGGACTAGCGGGGCGCGAGACCAAGAGACCCAGTACTTC
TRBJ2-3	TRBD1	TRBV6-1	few	CASSTQDREADTQYF	TGTGCCAGCAGTACCCAGGACAGGGAGGCAGATACGCAGTATTTT
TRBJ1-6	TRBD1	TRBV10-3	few	CAISKGQDDSPLHF	TGTGCCATCAGCAAGGGACAGGATGATTCACCCCTCCACTTT
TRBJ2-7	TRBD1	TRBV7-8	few	CASSPHRQGTHEQYF	TGTGCCAGCAGCCCCCACCGACAGGGGACCCACGAGCAGTACTTC
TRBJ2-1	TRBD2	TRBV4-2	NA	CASSYTSGSWDEQFF	TGTGCCAGCAGCTACACTAGCGGGAGTTGGGATGAGCAGTTCTTC
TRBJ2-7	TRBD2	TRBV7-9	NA	CASSFQRETYEQYF	TGTGCCAGCAGCTTCCAGCGGGAGACCTACGAGCAGTACTTC
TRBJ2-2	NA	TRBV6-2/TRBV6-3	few	CASSYGIGSGELFF	TGTGCCAGCAGTTACGGTATAGGGTCCGGGGAGCTGTTTTTT
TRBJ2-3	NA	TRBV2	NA	CASSEGYGRDTQYF	TGTGCCAGCAGTGAAGGTTATGGCAGAGATACGCAGTATTTT
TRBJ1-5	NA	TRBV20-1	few	CSARDRGTANQPQHF	TGCAGTGCTAGAGATCGGGGGACCGCCAATCAGCCCCAGCATTTT
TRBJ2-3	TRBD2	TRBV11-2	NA	CASDAGLAGHSSTDTQYF	TGTGCCAGCGACGCGGGACTAGCGGGACACTCTAGCACAGATACGCAGTATTTT
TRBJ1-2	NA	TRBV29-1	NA	CSVGREGYGYTF	TGCAGCGTTGGCAGGGAGGGCTATGGCTACACCTTC
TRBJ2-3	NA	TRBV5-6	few	CASSLVEYASTDTQYF	TGTGCCAGCAGCTTGGTCGAGTACGCTAGCACAGATACGCAGTATTTT
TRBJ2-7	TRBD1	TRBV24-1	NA	CATSDSGTGVYEQYF	TGTGCCACCAGTGATTCCGGGACAGGGGTATACGAGCAGTACTTC
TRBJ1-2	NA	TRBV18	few	CASSPTGPQTNYGYTF	TGTGCCAGCTCACCCACCGGGCCGCAGACTAACTATGGCTACACCTTC
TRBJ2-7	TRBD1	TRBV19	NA	CASSPTGQGLYEQYF	TGTGCCAGTAGTCCGACGGGACAGGGTCTTTACGAGCAGTACTTC
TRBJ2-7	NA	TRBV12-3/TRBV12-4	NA	CASSVQFSYEQYF	TGTGCCAGCAGTGTTCAGTTCTCCTACGAGCAGTACTTC
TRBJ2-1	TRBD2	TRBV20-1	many	CSARGTSGGLRDEQFF	TGCAGTGCTAGGGGGACTAGCGGGGGACTCAGGGATGAGCAGTTCTTC
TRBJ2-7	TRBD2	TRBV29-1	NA	CSVTKLAGSGEQYF	TGCAGCGTTACCAAACTAGCGGGCTCCGGCGAGCAGTACTTC
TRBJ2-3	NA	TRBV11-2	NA	CASSLVGSGPDTQYF	TGTGCCAGCAGCTTAGTCGGCTCAGGCCCAGATACGCAGTATTTT
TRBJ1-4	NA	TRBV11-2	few	CASSLDRNNEKLFF	TGTGCCAGCAGCTTAGACAGGAATAATGAAAAACTGTTTTTT
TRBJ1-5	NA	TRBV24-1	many	CATQTEGGQPQHF	TGTGCCACCCAAACCGAGGGGGGACAGCCCCAGCATTTT